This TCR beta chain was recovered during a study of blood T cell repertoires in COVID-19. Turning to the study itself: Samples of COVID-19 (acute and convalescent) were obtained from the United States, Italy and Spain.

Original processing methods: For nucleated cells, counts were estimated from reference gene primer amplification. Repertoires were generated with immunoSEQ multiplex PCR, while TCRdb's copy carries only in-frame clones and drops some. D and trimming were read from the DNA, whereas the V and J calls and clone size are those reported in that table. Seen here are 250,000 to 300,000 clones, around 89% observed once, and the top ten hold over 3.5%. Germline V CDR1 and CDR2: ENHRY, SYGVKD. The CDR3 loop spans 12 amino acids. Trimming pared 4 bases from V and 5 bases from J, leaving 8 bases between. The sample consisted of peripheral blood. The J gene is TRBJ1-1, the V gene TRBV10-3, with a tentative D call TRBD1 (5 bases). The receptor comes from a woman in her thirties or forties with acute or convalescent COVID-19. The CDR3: CAISAEGTEAFF. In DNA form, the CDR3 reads TGTGCCATCAGTGCGGAGGGGACTGAAGCTTTCTTT.